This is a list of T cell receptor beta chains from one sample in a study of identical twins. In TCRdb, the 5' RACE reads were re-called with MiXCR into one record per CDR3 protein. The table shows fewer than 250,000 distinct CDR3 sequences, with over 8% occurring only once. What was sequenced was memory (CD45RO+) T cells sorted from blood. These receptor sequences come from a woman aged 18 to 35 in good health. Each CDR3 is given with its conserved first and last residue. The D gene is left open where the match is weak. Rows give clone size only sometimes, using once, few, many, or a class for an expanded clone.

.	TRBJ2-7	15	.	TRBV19	CASSIDRDRAYEQYF	TGTGCCAGTAGTATAGACCGGGACCGCGCCTACGAGCAGTACTTC
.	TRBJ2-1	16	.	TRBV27	CASSLLSGGVYNEQFF	TGTGCCAGCAGTTTACTGTCGGGCGGGGTTTACAATGAGCAGTTCTTC
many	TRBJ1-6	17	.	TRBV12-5	CASGLVLSGGQVSPLHF	TGTGCTAGTGGTTTGGTCCTGTCCGGGGGACAAGTATCACCCCTCCACTTT
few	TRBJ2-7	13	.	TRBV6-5	CASSYPTGSEQYF	TGTGCCAGCAGTTACCCTACGGGGAGCGAGCAGTACTTC
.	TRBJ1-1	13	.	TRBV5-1	CASSPDRISGAFF	TGCGCCAGCAGCCCCGATAGAATAAGCGGAGCTTTCTTT
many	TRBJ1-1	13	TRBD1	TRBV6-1	CANGQGGTTEAFF	TGTGCCAACGGACAGGGCGGCACCACTGAAGCTTTCTTT
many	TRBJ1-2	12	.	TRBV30	CAWSRSNYGYTF	TGTGCCTGGAGTCGATCGAACTATGGCTACACCTTC
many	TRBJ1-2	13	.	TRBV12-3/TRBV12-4	CASSPPVLYGYTF	TGTGCCAGCAGTCCTCCGGTTCTTTATGGCTACACCTTC
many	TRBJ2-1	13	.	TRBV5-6	CASSLKLVWEQFF	TGTGCCAGCAGCTTGAAACTAGTCTGGGAGCAGTTCTTC
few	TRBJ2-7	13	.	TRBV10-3	CAISDRAPYEQYF	TGTGCCATCAGTGACAGGGCCCCCTACGAGCAGTACTTC
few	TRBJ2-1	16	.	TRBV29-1	CSVAHPPWGRNNEQFF	TGCAGCGTTGCCCACCCCCCCTGGGGAAGGAACAATGAGCAGTTCTTC
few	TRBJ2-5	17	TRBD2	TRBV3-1	CASSQGRLAGGQETQYF	TGTGCCAGCAGCCAAGGCCGACTAGCGGGAGGCCAAGAGACCCAGTACTTC
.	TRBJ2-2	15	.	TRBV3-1	CASSQRAGFSGELFF	TGTGCCAGCAGCCAACGAGCAGGGTTTTCCGGGGAGCTGTTTTTT
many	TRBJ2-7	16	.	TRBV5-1	CASSSRDLTDLREQYF	TGCGCCAGCAGTTCCCGGGACCTTACTGATCTACGAGAGCAGTACTTC
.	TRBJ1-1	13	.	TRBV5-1	CASSSGAGNEAFF	TGCGCCAGCAGCTCAGGGGCTGGCAATGAAGCTTTCTTT
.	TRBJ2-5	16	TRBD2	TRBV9	CASSHKGLAGEETQYF	TGTGCCAGCAGTCACAAAGGACTAGCGGGAGAAGAGACCCAGTACTTC
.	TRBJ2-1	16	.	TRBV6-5	CASSFLSGGVYNEQFF	TGTGCCAGCAGTTTCCTCTCCGGGGGAGTCTACAATGAGCAGTTCTTC
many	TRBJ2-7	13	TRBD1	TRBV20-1	CSAIKTGRGEQYF	TGCAGTGCTATAAAGACAGGGAGAGGTGAGCAGTACTTC
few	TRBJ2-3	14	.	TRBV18	CASSPTEGTDTQYF	TGTGCCAGCTCACCGACAGAAGGAACAGATACGCAGTATTTT
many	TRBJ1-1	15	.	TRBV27	CASSPGTLGHTEAFF	TGTGCCAGCAGTCCCGGGACATTGGGTCACACTGAAGCTTTCTTT
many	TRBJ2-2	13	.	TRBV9	CASSADGSGELFF	TGTGCCAGCAGCGCGGACGGGAGCGGGGAGCTGTTTTTT
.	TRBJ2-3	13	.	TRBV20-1	CSAGPSSTDTQYF	TGCAGTGCCGGACCGTCGAGCACAGATACGCAGTATTTT
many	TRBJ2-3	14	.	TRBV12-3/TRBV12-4	CASRNGGYSDTQYF	TGTGCCAGCAGGAACGGGGGTTATTCAGATACGCAGTATTTT
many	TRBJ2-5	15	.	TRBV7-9	CASSLGTSFLETQYF	TGTGCCAGCAGCTTAGGAACTAGCTTCCTGGAGACCCAGTACTTC
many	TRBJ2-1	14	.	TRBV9	CASSVGAEGNEQFF	TGTGCCAGCAGCGTGGGGGCCGAGGGCAATGAGCAGTTCTTC
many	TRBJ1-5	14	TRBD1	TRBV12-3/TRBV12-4	CASSWDREVQPQHF	TGTGCCAGCAGTTGGGACAGGGAGGTACAGCCCCAGCATTTT
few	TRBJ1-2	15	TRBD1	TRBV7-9	CASSIGTGGGYGYTF	TGTGCCAGCAGCATAGGGACAGGGGGAGGCTATGGCTACACCTTC
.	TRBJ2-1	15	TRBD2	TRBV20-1	CSWGKAGGPYNEQFF	TGCAGTTGGGGAAAAGCGGGAGGACCCTACAATGAGCAGTTCTTC
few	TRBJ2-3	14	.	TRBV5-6	CASSYRGPSDTQYF	TGTGCCAGCAGCTACAGAGGCCCTTCAGATACGCAGTATTTT
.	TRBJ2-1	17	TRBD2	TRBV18	CASSQPVGSGSYNEQFF	TGTGCCAGCTCACAACCGGTCGGTAGCGGGAGTTACAATGAGCAGTTCTTC
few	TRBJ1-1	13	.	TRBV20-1	CSAMGPSNTEAFF	TGCAGTGCAATGGGGCCCTCGAACACTGAAGCTTTCTTT
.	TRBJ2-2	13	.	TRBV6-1	CASQGPNTGELFF	TGTGCCAGTCAGGGGCCGAACACCGGGGAGCTGTTTTTT
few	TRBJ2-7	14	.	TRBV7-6	CASSQLGDTYEQYF	TGTGCCAGCAGCCAACTGGGGGATACCTACGAGCAGTACTTC
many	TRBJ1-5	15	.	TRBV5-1	CASSLAGEGNQPQHF	TGCGCCAGCAGCTTGGCAGGGGAGGGCAATCAGCCCCAGCATTTT
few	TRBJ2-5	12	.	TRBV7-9	CASSFGPGTQYF	TGTGCCAGCAGCTTCGGTCCGGGGACCCAGTACTTC
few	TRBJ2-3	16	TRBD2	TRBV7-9	CASSSAILADTDTQYF	TGTGCCAGCAGCTCTGCAATCCTAGCGGACACAGATACGCAGTATTTT
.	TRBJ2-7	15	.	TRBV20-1	CSARVASVSRYEQYF	TGCAGTGCTAGAGTGGCTAGCGTATCTCGTTACGAGCAGTACTTC
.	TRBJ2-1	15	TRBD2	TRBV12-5	CASGLGLAGKDEQFF	TGTGCTAGTGGTTTGGGACTAGCGGGAAAGGATGAGCAGTTCTTC
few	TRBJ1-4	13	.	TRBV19	CASSKGTNEKLFF	TGTGCCAGTAGTAAAGGGACTAATGAAAAACTGTTTTTT
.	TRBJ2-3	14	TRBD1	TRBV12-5	CASGFQGVTDTQYF	TGTGCTAGTGGTTTTCAGGGGGTTACAGATACGCAGTATTTT
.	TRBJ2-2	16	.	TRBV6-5	CASSYSGFSNTGELFF	TGTGCCAGCAGTTACTCAGGCTTTTCGAACACCGGGGAGCTGTTTTTT
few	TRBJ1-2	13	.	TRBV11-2	CASSFERNYGYTF	TGTGCCAGCAGCTTTGAGAGAAACTATGGCTACACCTTC
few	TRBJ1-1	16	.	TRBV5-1	CASSSIPGQKNTEAFF	TGCGCCAGCAGCTCTATACCGGGACAAAAGAACACTGAAGCTTTCTTT
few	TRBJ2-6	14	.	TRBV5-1	CASSSFSGANVLTF	TGCGCCAGCAGTAGCTTCTCTGGGGCCAACGTCCTGACTTTC
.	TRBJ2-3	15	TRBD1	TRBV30	CAWSGGQGGPDTQYF	TGTGCCTGGAGTGGTGGACAGGGTGGCCCAGATACGCAGTATTTT
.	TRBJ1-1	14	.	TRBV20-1	CSERGPGLNTEAFF	TGCAGTGAAAGAGGTCCAGGGCTGAACACTGAAGCTTTCTTT
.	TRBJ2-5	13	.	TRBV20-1	CSALSGAVETQYF	TGCAGTGCCCTTAGTGGGGCAGTAGAGACCCAGTACTTC
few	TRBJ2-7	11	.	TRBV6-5	CASSSMNEQYF	TGTGCCAGCAGTTCAATGAACGAGCAGTACTTC
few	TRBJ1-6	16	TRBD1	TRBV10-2	CASSFPTGGRNSPLHF	TGCGCCAGCAGTTTTCCGACAGGGGGCCGAAATTCACCCCTCCACTTT
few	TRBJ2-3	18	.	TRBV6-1	CASRALFEGMRSTDTQYF	TGTGCCAGCAGGGCCCTCTTCGAGGGGATGAGGAGCACAGATACGCAGTATTTT
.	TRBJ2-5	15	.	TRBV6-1	CASSTGRKAQETQYF	TGTGCCAGCAGTACAGGGAGGAAGGCACAAGAGACCCAGTACTTC
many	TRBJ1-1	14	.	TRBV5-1	CASSVTQENTEAFF	TGCGCCAGCAGTGTGACGCAGGAGAACACTGAAGCTTTCTTT
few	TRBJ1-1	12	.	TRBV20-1	CRASRLGTEAFF	TGCAGGGCGTCTAGGCTCGGAACTGAAGCTTTCTTT
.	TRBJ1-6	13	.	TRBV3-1	CASSQGLNSPLHF	TGTGCCAGCAGCCAAGGGCTGAATTCACCCCTCCACTTT
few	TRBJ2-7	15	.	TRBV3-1	CASSLSLSYPYEQYF	TGTGCCAGCAGCCTTAGTCTATCATATCCGTACGAGCAGTACTTC
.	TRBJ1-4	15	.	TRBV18	CASSPPGERGEKLFF	TGTGCCAGCTCACCACCCGGCGAACGTGGTGAAAAACTGTTTTTT
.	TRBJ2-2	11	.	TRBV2	CASAFAGELFF	TGTGCCAGCGCATTCGCCGGGGAGCTGTTTTTT
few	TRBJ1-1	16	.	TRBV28	CASNRVVGRVNTEAFF	TGTGCCAGCAACCGAGTAGTGGGGAGAGTCAACACTGAAGCTTTCTTT
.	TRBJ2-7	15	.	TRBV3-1	CASSQWGHLIYEQYF	TGTGCCAGCAGCCAATGGGGTCACCTCATTTACGAGCAGTACTTC